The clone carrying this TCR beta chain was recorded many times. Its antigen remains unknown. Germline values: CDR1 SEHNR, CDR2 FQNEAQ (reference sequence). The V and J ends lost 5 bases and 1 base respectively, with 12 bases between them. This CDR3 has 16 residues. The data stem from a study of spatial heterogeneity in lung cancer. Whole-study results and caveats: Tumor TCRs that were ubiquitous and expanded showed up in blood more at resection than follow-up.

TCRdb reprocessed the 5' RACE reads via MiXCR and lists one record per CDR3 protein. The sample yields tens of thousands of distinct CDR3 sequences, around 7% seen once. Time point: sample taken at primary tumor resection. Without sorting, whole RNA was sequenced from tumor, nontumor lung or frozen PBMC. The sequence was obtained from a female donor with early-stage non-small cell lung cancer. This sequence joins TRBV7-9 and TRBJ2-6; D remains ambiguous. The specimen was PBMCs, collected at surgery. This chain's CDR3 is CASSKHFGSGANVLTF. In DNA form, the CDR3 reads TGTGCCAGCAGCAAGCATTTCGGGTCTGGGGCCAACGTCCTGACTTTC.